This TCR delta chain is from a study of γδ T cells in repeated Plasmodium falciparum infection. This clone turned up a few times. A far bigger clonotype differs at one base, so this is likely a read error. The sample contains more than one DNA sequence encoding this CDR3. This CDR3 comprises 21 residues. CDR1 is GEAIGNYY and CDR2 is EKD in the germline V gene. V lost 1 base, J lost 0 bases, and 21 bases lay in between. Sequencing covered both gamma and delta TCR chains per sample. TCRdb reran clone calling via CATT on the multiplex PCR reads. This table has about 89,000 delta-chain clones, almost 1.5% appearing once. Flow sorting of PBMC yielded separate Vgamma9/Vdelta2+ and Vdelta2-negative gammadelta T cell populations for bulk repertoire analysis.

The chain combines TRDV2 with TRDJ3; TRDD3 might be the D (5 bases). This TCR came from a pool of human donors (malaria-infected and uninfected, not separated). Sequenced input: gamma-delta T cells from blood. Here the CDR3 reads CACDTQESNGVHSWDTRQMFF. The DNA for the CDR3 is TGTGCCTGTGACACGCAAGAGTCAAATGGGGTCCACTCCTGGGACACCCGACAGATGTTTTTC.